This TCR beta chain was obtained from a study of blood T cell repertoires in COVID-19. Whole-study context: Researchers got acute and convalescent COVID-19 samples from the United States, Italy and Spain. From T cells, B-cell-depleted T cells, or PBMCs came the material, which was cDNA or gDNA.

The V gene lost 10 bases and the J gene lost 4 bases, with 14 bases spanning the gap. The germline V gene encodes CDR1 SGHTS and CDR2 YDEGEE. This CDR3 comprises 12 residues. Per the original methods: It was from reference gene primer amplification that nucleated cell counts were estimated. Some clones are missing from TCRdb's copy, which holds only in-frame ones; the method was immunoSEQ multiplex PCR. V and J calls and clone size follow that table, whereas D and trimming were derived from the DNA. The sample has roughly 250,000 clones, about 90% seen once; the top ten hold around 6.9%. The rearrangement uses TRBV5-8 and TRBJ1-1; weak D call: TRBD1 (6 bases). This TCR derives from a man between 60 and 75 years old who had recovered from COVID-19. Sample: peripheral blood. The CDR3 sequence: CASLRGGTEAFF. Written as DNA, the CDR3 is TGTGCCTCCCTAAGGGGGGGCACTGAAGCTTTCTTT. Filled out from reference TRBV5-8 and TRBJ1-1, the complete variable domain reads EAGVTQSPTHLIKTRGQQATLRCSPISGHTSVYWYQQALGLGLQFLLWYDEGEERNRGNFPPRFSGRQFPNYSSELNVNALELEDSALYLCASLRGGTEAFFGQGTRLTVV.